Sequencing of this TCR beta chain was carried out in a study of OX40 agonist ivuxolimab in advanced cancers. Study overall: Checkpoint inhibitors had been given previously to 40% of patients.

Study-wide results and caveats: Some of the lowest clonal expansion was seen in partial responders at 0.1-3.0 mg/kg.

Remarks on this clone: The antigen is not known.

This CDR3 is built from 11 residues. Trimming pared 0 bases from V and 6 bases from J, leaving 2 bases between. CDR1 and CDR2 (germline): SEHNR, FQNEAQ (reference sequence). Method: immunoSEQ multiplex PCR; TCRdb's copy keeps in-frame clones and lacks some. The table has around 53,000 clones, around 85% seen once. This sequence originates from an adult with an advanced solid tumor such as melanoma, head and neck, liver or kidney cancer. The specimen was CD4+ or CD8+ T cells sorted from blood, collected in a trial of the OX40 agonist ivuxolimab. The chain links TRBV7-9 to TRBJ1-2; no clear D gene. The chain's CDR3 is CASSLAHGYTF. Written as DNA, the CDR3 is TGTGCCAGCAGCTTAGCGCATGGCTACACCTTC.